This T cell receptor (beta chain) was recovered during a study of blood T cell repertoires in COVID-19. About the research overall: Samples representing acute and convalescent COVID-19 were sourced from the United States, Italy and Spain.

Germline CDR1 and CDR2: SGHRS and YFSETQ. The CDR3 is 15 residues long. The trim removed 4 bases at V and 2 bases at J, leaving 5 bases unmatched. Profiling relied on immunoSEQ multiplex PCR, and the TCRdb table lists in-frame clones only, not all of them. The repertoire holds fewer than 350,000 clones, roughly nine tenths seen once, with over 9.5% in the top ten. The chain carries TRBV5-1 and TRBJ2-7, with 11 bases lining up with TRBD1. Specimen: peripheral blood. This clonotype was obtained from a woman aged 30 to 39 with COVID-19, enrolled during active disease. The CDR3 region is CASSPDRGPPYEQYF. CDR3 nucleotide sequence: TGCGCCAGCAGCCCGGACAGGGGGCCCCCCTACGAGCAGTACTTC.